A selection of T cell receptor beta chains follows, all from one sample in a study of blood T cell repertoires in COVID-19. Assay: immunoSEQ multiplex PCR; the TCRdb copy retains only in-frame clones and omits some. The table has roughly 300,000 clones, approximately 86% seen once. The sample taken for sequencing was peripheral blood. All receptors come from a man in his late teens or twenties with active or convalescent COVID-19. Each CDR3 is given with its conserved first and last residue. A D gene is named only where the DNA matches it firmly. Clone sizes are given selectively: once, few, many, or a class where the clone is expanded.

V: TRBV16
J: TRBJ1-5
D: NA
size: NA
length: 16
CDR3: CASSRQDYTPNQPQHF
DNA: TGTGCCAGCAGCCGCCAGGACTATACTCCCAATCAGCCCCAGCATTTT

V: TRBV3-1/TRBV3-2
J: TRBJ2-3
D: TRBD2
size: NA
length: 17
CDR3: CASSQAGGQLGTDTQYF
DNA: TGTGCCAGCAGCCAAGCGGGGGGGCAATTGGGGACAGATACGCAGTATTTT

V: TRBV6-5
J: TRBJ1-5
D: NA
size: NA
length: 15
CDR3: CASSYVRYSNQPQHF
DNA: TGTGCCAGCAGTTACGTCAGGTATAGCAATCAGCCCCAGCATTTT

V: TRBV5-1
J: TRBJ2-5
D: NA
size: NA
length: 14
CDR3: CASSMDPGQETQYF
DNA: TGCGCCAGCAGCATGGACCCCGGCCAAGAGACCCAGTACTTC

V: TRBV5-1
J: TRBJ2-1
D: NA
size: NA
length: 15
CDR3: CASSPYSGTHNEQFF
DNA: TGCGCCAGCAGCCCATACTCCGGGACTCACAATGAGCAGTTCTTC

V: TRBV29-1
J: TRBJ2-7
D: TRBD2
size: NA
length: 15
CDR3: CSVGLRGAILYEQYF
DNA: TGCAGCGTTGGTTTGCGGGGGGCTATACTCTACGAGCAGTACTTC

V: TRBV19
J: TRBJ1-1
D: TRBD1
size: once
length: 15
CDR3: CASSIRDRGNTEAFF
DNA: TGTGCCAGTAGTATTAGGGACAGGGGAAACACTGAAGCTTTCTTT

V: TRBV6-5
J: TRBJ2-7
D: TRBD1
size: NA
length: 15
CDR3: CASSYRDRGFSEQYF
DNA: TGTGCCAGCAGTTACCGGGACAGGGGATTTTCCGAGCAGTACTTC

V: TRBV10-3
J: TRBJ1-2
D: TRBD1
size: NA
length: 15
CDR3: CAISELTGKEYGYTF
DNA: TGTGCCATCAGTGAGTTGACAGGGAAGGAGTATGGCTACACCTTC

V: TRBV19
J: TRBJ2-3
D: TRBD2
size: NA
length: 15
CDR3: CASSIRRGGVDTQYF
DNA: TGTGCCAGTAGTATACGGCGGGGGGGCGTAGATACGCAGTATTTT

V: TRBV19
J: TRBJ2-1
D: NA
size: NA
length: 15
CDR3: CASSPHAGNNNEQFF
DNA: TGTGCCAGTAGTCCCCACGCCGGGAATAACAATGAGCAGTTCTTC

V: TRBV7-2
J: TRBJ2-1
D: NA
size: NA
length: 14
CDR3: CASSLGAGVNEQFF
DNA: TGTGCCAGCAGCTTAGGTGCCGGGGTCAATGAGCAGTTCTTC

V: TRBV18
J: TRBJ1-2
D: NA
size: NA
length: 14
CDR3: CASSPDIKDYGYTF
DNA: TGTGCCAGCTCACCGGACATTAAGGACTATGGCTACACCTTC

V: TRBV5-4
J: TRBJ2-7
D: NA
size: NA
length: 12
CDR3: CASSLGAYEQYF
DNA: TGTGCCAGCAGCTTGGGCGCGTACGAGCAGTACTTC

V: TRBV3-1/TRBV3-2
J: TRBJ1-1
D: NA
size: NA
length: 13
CDR3: CASSLTPNTEAFF
DNA: TGTGCCAGCAGCCTGACACCGAACACTGAAGCTTTCTTT

V: TRBV6-5
J: TRBJ1-1
D: TRBD1
size: NA
length: 14
CDR3: CASINRGGDTEAFF
DNA: TGTGCCAGCATTAACAGGGGGGGAGACACTGAAGCTTTCTTT

V: TRBV5-6
J: TRBJ2-7
D: TRBD2
size: many
length: 15
CDR3: CASSPRRRGGSEQYF
DNA: TGTGCCAGCAGCCCTCGTAGGAGGGGCGGGAGCGAGCAGTACTTC

V: TRBV6-1
J: TRBJ2-7
D: TRBD2
size: NA
length: 15
CDR3: CASSEKLAGSYEQYF
DNA: TGTGCCAGCAGTGAAAAACTAGCGGGGTCCTACGAGCAGTACTTC

V: TRBV27
J: TRBJ1-1
D: NA
size: NA
length: 15
CDR3: CASSLYGGANTEAFF
DNA: TGTGCCAGCAGTTTATACGGGGGGGCGAACACTGAAGCTTTCTTT

V: TRBV5-1
J: TRBJ1-6
D: TRBD1
size: NA
length: 15
CDR3: CASSEGQIYNSPLHF
DNA: TGCGCCAGCAGCGAGGGACAGATATATAATTCACCCCTCCACTTT

V: TRBV13
J: TRBJ1-3
D: NA
size: once
length: 19
CDR3: CASSLTSFQGRVRGNTIYF
DNA: TGTGCCAGCAGCTTAACTTCATTTCAGGGCAGGGTTCGTGGAAACACCATATATTTT

V: TRBV2
J: TRBJ1-1
D: TRBD1
size: NA
length: 15
CDR3: CASSEAVGQPTEAFF
DNA: TGTGCCAGCAGTGAAGCCGTGGGACAGCCAACTGAAGCTTTCTTT

V: TRBV18
J: TRBJ2-5
D: NA
size: NA
length: 14
CDR3: CASSPTDSLETQYF
DNA: TGTGCCAGCTCACCGACTGACAGCTTAGAGACCCAGTACTTC

V: TRBV19
J: TRBJ2-7
D: NA
size: NA
length: 13
CDR3: CASSIRQFYEQYF
DNA: TGTGCCAGTAGTATACGACAGTTTTACGAGCAGTACTTC

V: TRBV7-9
J: TRBJ2-4
D: TRBD1
size: once
length: 18
CDR3: CASSSLSTGGASKNIQYF
DNA: TGTGCCAGCAGCTCCCTTTCGACAGGGGGCGCTTCCAAAAACATTCAGTACTTC

V: TRBV10-1
J: TRBJ2-1
D: TRBD2
size: NA
length: 17
CDR3: CASSEVSSGGTYNEQFF
DNA: TGCGCCAGCAGTGAGGTCTCTAGCGGGGGGACCTACAATGAGCAGTTCTTC

V: TRBV27
J: TRBJ1-5
D: NA
size: many
length: 13
CDR3: CASSLWGGRPQHF
DNA: TGTGCCAGCAGTTTATGGGGGGGCAGGCCCCAGCATTTT

V: TRBV13
J: TRBJ1-1
D: NA
size: NA
length: 11
CDR3: CASSHYTEAFF
DNA: TGTGCCAGCAGCCATTACACTGAAGCTTTCTTT

V: TRBV19
J: TRBJ2-5
D: NA
size: NA
length: 14
CDR3: CASSIRDNQETQYF
DNA: TGTGCCAGTAGTATAAGGGACAACCAAGAGACCCAGTACTTC

V: TRBV3-1/TRBV3-2
J: TRBJ2-7
D: TRBD1
size: NA
length: 13
CDR3: CASSHFQGVEQYF
DNA: TGTGCCAGCAGCCATTTTCAGGGGGTCGAGCAGTACTTC

V: TRBV4-3
J: TRBJ2-7
D: NA
size: once
length: 12
CDR3: CASSQVRRGQSF
DNA: TGCGCCAGCAGCCAAGTTCGGCGGGGCCAAAGCTTC

V: TRBV2
J: TRBJ2-5
D: TRBD2
size: NA
length: 17
CDR3: CASSGSLAGAYQETQYF
DNA: TGTGCCAGCAGTGGGAGCCTAGCGGGGGCGTATCAAGAGACCCAGTACTTC

V: TRBV12-3/TRBV12-4
J: TRBJ2-1
D: TRBD2
size: NA
length: 13
CDR3: CASKAGGLNEQFF
DNA: TGTGCCAGCAAAGCGGGGGGGCTCAATGAGCAGTTCTTC

V: TRBV14
J: TRBJ1-1
D: NA
size: once
length: 15
CDR3: CASSQVWEANTEAFF
DNA: TGTGCCAGCAGCCAAGTGTGGGAGGCGAACACTGAAGCTTTCTTT

V: TRBV5-4
J: TRBJ2-2
D: TRBD2
size: few
length: 16
CDR3: CASSQNSGVGAGELFF
DNA: TGTGCCAGCAGCCAAAATAGCGGGGTCGGTGCCGGGGAGCTGTTTTTT

V: TRBV29-1
J: TRBJ1-6
D: TRBD1
size: NA
length: 15
CDR3: CSAGTGVRKGSPLHF
DNA: TGCAGCGCCGGGACAGGGGTTAGAAAGGGTTCACCCCTCCACTTT

V: TRBV19
J: TRBJ1-3
D: NA
size: once
length: 14
CDR3: CATESRPSGNTIYF
DNA: TGTGCCACTGAGTCGAGGCCCTCTGGAAACACCATATATTTT

V: TRBV4-1
J: TRBJ1-1
D: NA
size: NA
length: 15
CDR3: CASSQDVRGWTEAFF
DNA: TGCGCCAGCAGCCAAGATGTCCGGGGTTGGACTGAAGCTTTCTTT

V: TRBV3-1/TRBV3-2
J: TRBJ1-1
D: NA
size: NA
length: 13
CDR3: CASRGFDRTEAFF
DNA: TGTGCCAGCAGGGGATTCGACAGGACTGAAGCTTTCTTT

V: TRBV7-2
J: TRBJ2-4
D: TRBD2
size: NA
length: 19
CDR3: CASSTAGSGGAHVKNIQYF
DNA: TGTGCCAGCAGCACGGCGGGTAGCGGGGGGGCACATGTCAAAAACATTCAGTACTTC

V: TRBV6-5
J: TRBJ2-5
D: NA
size: NA
length: 11
CDR3: CASREGETQYF
DNA: TGTGCCAGCAGGGAGGGAGAGACCCAGTACTTC

V: TRBV9
J: TRBJ1-2
D: NA
size: NA
length: 14
CDR3: CASSVGGINYGYTF
DNA: TGTGCCAGCAGCGTAGGAGGGATTAACTATGGCTACACCTTC

V: TRBV6-6
J: TRBJ2-7
D: NA
size: NA
length: 13
CDR3: CASGGGTAYEQYF
DNA: TGTGCCAGCGGGGGAGGAACAGCCTACGAGCAGTACTTC

V: TRBV7-9
J: TRBJ1-2
D: NA
size: NA
length: 13
CDR3: CASSLEISYGYTF
DNA: TGTGCCAGCAGCTTAGAAATATCCTATGGCTACACCTTC

V: TRBV9
J: TRBJ1-2
D: NA
size: NA
length: 14
CDR3: CASSVDGGADGYTF
DNA: TGTGCCAGCAGCGTAGATGGGGGGGCTGATGGCTACACCTTC

V: TRBV28
J: TRBJ1-1
D: NA
size: NA
length: 16
CDR3: CASSFLLKGPNTEAFF
DNA: TGTGCCAGCAGTTTCCTCCTGAAGGGGCCCAACACTGAAGCTTTCTTT

V: TRBV5-1
J: TRBJ1-4
D: NA
size: NA
length: 15
CDR3: CASSLEIRGTEKLFF
DNA: TGCGCCAGCAGCTTGGAGATCAGGGGTACCGAAAAACTGTTTTTT

V: TRBV12-5
J: TRBJ2-2
D: TRBD1
size: NA
length: 16
CDR3: CASGLAGQGVTGELFF
DNA: TGTGCTAGTGGTTTGGCGGGACAGGGGGTCACCGGGGAGCTGTTTTTT

V: TRBV24-1
J: TRBJ2-3
D: NA
size: NA
length: 14
CDR3: CATSDFTRPDTQYF
DNA: TGTGCCACCAGTGATTTTACGAGGCCAGATACGCAGTATTTT

V: TRBV6-6
J: TRBJ1-1
D: NA
size: NA
length: 13
CDR3: CASSQSLNTEAFF
DNA: TGTGCCAGCAGCCAAAGCTTGAACACTGAAGCTTTCTTT

V: TRBV25-1
J: TRBJ2-2
D: TRBD1
size: NA
length: 15
CDR3: CASSEGQVGTGELFF
DNA: TGTGCCAGCAGTGAGGGACAGGTTGGAACCGGGGAGCTGTTTTTT

V: TRBV18
J: TRBJ2-7
D: NA
size: NA
length: 14
CDR3: CASSPHPGAYEQYF
DNA: TGTGCCAGCTCACCACACCCAGGGGCCTACGAGCAGTACTTC

V: TRBV6-4
J: TRBJ2-4
D: NA
size: once
length: 14
CDR3: CASQNRETLNIQYF
DNA: TGTGCCAGCCAGAATCGGGAAACCCTGAACATTCAGTACTTC

V: TRBV5-4
J: TRBJ2-1
D: NA
size: NA
length: 13
CDR3: CASSPTFEGEQFF
DNA: TGTGCCAGCAGCCCGACCTTTGAGGGTGAGCAGTTCTTC

V: TRBV27
J: TRBJ1-6
D: TRBD1
size: NA
length: 16
CDR3: CASSSRTGISRSPLHF
DNA: TGTGCCAGCAGTTCACGGACAGGGATCAGTCGGTCACCCCTCCACTTT

V: TRBV19
J: TRBJ1-1
D: NA
size: NA
length: 13
CDR3: CASSQFMNTEAFF
DNA: TGTGCCAGTAGCCAGTTTATGAACACTGAAGCTTTCTTT

V: TRBV7-9
J: TRBJ2-2
D: NA
size: NA
length: 14
CDR3: CASSSAGTTGELFF
DNA: TGTGCCAGCAGCTCCGCGGGAACCACCGGGGAGCTGTTTTTT

V: TRBV6-5
J: TRBJ2-1
D: TRBD1
size: NA
length: 15
CDR3: CASRQWDRSYNEQFF
DNA: TGTGCCAGCAGGCAATGGGACAGATCCTACAATGAGCAGTTCTTC

V: TRBV5-1
J: TRBJ2-7
D: TRBD2
size: NA
length: 15
CDR3: CASSLAGLSAYEQYF
DNA: TGCGCCAGCAGCTTGGCGGGACTATCTGCCTACGAGCAGTACTTC

V: TRBV2
J: TRBJ1-5
D: TRBD1
size: NA
length: 13
CDR3: CASQGESNQPQHF
DNA: TGTGCCAGCCAGGGGGAGAGCAATCAGCCCCAGCATTTT